One sample yielded the 18 T cell receptor beta chains listed below, sequenced in a study of HIV-infected patients and healthy controls. Reverse transcription used 450 to 500 ng RNA and constant-region primers for alpha and beta. Each of the alpha and beta chains got its own library through chain-specific third strand synthesis with indices. One entry per CDR3 protein, called by TCRdb with MiXCR from the 5' RACE reads. The repertoire holds approximately 6,000 distinct CDR3 sequences, with 9.5% to 12% as singletons. Whole blood was used without fractionation, so all unsorted peripheral T cells were included. The sample in question was blood, obtained before antiretroviral therapy. All receptors derive from an adult with HIV infection.

This clonotype was seen a handful of times. V gene TRBV10-3 combines with J gene TRBJ2-7; D remains unclear. The V gene's germline CDR1 is ENHRY and CDR2 SYGVKD. The CDR3 consists of 12 residues. The V and J ends lost 5 bases and 3 bases respectively, with 8 bases between them. CDR3 coding DNA: TGTGCCATCAGTAGAGTCCTCTACGAGCAGTACTTC. Protein sequence: CAISRVLYEQYF.

This clonotype was seen a handful of times. The J gene is TRBJ2-5, the V gene TRBV6-5; D unclear. The V end was cut by 5 bases, the J end by 4 bases, with 5 bases between. This CDR3 is built from 11 residues. The germline CDR1 and CDR2 sequences are MNHEY and SVGAGI. The CDR3 region is CASSRGETQYF. The CDR3 nucleotides read TGTGCCAGCAGTCGTGGAGAGACCCAGTACTTC.

This clonotype has a handful of counts. J is TRBJ2-3 and V is TRBV7-3; D uncertain. The ends were cut back, 5 bases at V and 5 bases at J, with 23 bases in the middle. The CDR3 extends over 17 amino acids. The germline V gene has CDR1 SGHTA and CDR2 FQGTGA. The CDR3: CASSAYLGLGLEDTQYF. DNA for the CDR3: TGTGCCAGCAGCGCTTACCTAGGTCTGGGGTTGGAAGATACGCAGTATTTT.

By frequency in the sample, this clonotype is medium-sized. The genes are TRBV3-1 and TRBJ2-1; 13 positions match TRBD2. Germline-derived CDR1 and CDR2 are LGHDT and YNNKEL (reference sequence). V gave up 1 base and J gave up 2 bases; unmatched junction bases: 11. The CDR3 totals 20 residues. The CDR3 here is CASSQGLGLAGARAYNEQFF. CDR3 nucleotides: TGTGCCAGCAGCCAAGGACTCGGACTAGCGGGAGCGCGGGCCTACAATGAGCAGTTCTTC.

This clonotype showed up just a few times. Here the CDR3 DNA reads TGTGCCAGCTCACCGGACAGGGGGCCCACTGAAGCTTTCTTT. This translates into CASSPDRGPTEAFF. The rearrangement joins TRBV18 to TRBJ1-1; 11 bases are shared with TRBD1. V was clipped by 3 bases and J by 4 bases; unmatched bases: 1. CDR1 KGHSH and CDR2 LQKENI come from the germline V gene. This CDR3 contains 14 residues.

This clonotype came up many times. The V and J genes are TRBV7-8 and TRBJ1-5, with D tentatively TRBD1 (6 bases). This CDR3 comprises 17 residues. V was shortened by 1 base and J by 3 bases, with 16 bases between the two germline ends. Germline CDR1 is SGHVS and CDR2 is FQNEAQ. The CDR3 DNA follows: TGTGCCAGCAGCTTAGTCGGAGCAGGGGCGCTCAATCAGCCCCAGCATTTT. This translates into CASSLVGAGALNQPQHF.

This clonotype is labeled medium-sized. The J gene is TRBJ1-1, the V gene TRBV5-4; maybe TRBD1 (6 bases). Per germline, CDR1 SGHNT and CDR2 YYREEE (reference sequence). The CDR3 is made up of 12 amino acids. V was trimmed by 2 bases and J by 6 bases, leaving 8 bases between them. Here the CDR3 reads CASSFDRSEAFF. The CDR3 coding sequence is TGTGCCAGCAGCTTCGACAGGTCTGAAGCTTTCTTT. Full variable domain (rest looked up from reference TRBV5-4 and TRBJ1-1): ETGVTQSPTHLIKTRGQQVTLRCSSQSGHNTVSWYQQALGQGPQFIFQYYREEENGRGNFPPRFSGLQFPNYSSELNVNALELDDSALYLCASSFDRSEAFFGQGTRLTVV.

This clonotype was seen ten or more times. The chain recombines TRBV29-1 with TRBJ1-1; D might be TRBD1 (6 bases). The germline V gene has CDR1 SQVTM and CDR2 ANQGSEA. Trimming removed 5 bases at V and 1 base at J, with 8 bases between. CDR3 length: 12 amino acids. The CDR3 nucleotides are TGCAGCGTTAAACAGGGGAACACTGAAGCTTTCTTT. This encodes CSVKQGNTEAFF.

The chain employs TRBV19 and TRBJ2-7; D might be TRBD1 (6 bases). Germline V gives CDR1 LNHDA, CDR2 SQIVND (reference sequence). V gave up 4 bases and J gave up 4 bases, with 11 bases separating them. This CDR3 contains 13 residues. CDR3: CASSTGAGYEQYF. CDR3 DNA sequence: TGTGCCAGTAGTACAGGGGCGGGTTACGAGCAGTACTTC.

This clonotype is labeled as medium-sized. The J gene is TRBJ1-5, the V gene TRBV24-1; 8 positions match TRBD1. Germline V CDR1 and CDR2: KGHDR, SFDVKD. Trimming took 4 bases from V and 0 from J; bases not matched to a gene: 7. The CDR3 consists of 17 residues. As DNA, the CDR3 is TGTGCCACCAGTGACCCCAGGACAGGGTATAGCAATCAGCCCCAGCATTTT. Its protein is CATSDPRTGYSNQPQHF.

This clonotype is deemed medium-sized. The chain couples TRBV5-1 to TRBJ1-1, with TRBD1 as a possible D gene (6 bases). Germline CDR1 SGHRS, CDR2 YFSETQ. Trimming took off 5 bases at V and 4 bases at J, with 15 bases between the two ends. The CDR3 sequence is 14 residues long. This CDR3 reads CASRTPGQITEAFF. CDR3 coding DNA: TGCGCCAGCAGAACCCCCGGACAGATCACTGAAGCTTTCTTT.

This clonotype has ten or more counts. CDR3 sequence: CASSPRDREVNTEAFF. In DNA form, the CDR3 reads TGTGCCAGCTCACCACGGGACAGGGAGGTTAACACTGAAGCTTTCTTT. This chain uses TRBV18 with TRBJ1-1, with 9 bases that match TRBD1. CDR3 length: 16 residues. J lost 2 bases, V lost 1 base, and 5 bases had no gene match. CDR1 is KGHSH, CDR2 LQKENI, per germline.

This clonotype rates as medium-sized. The chain has TRBV29-1 and TRBJ2-2; no reliable D call. Germline lookup yields CDR1 SQVTM and CDR2 ANQGSEA. V lost 3 bases, J lost 0 bases, and 8 bases lay in between. This CDR3 region has 14 residues. CDR3 region: CSVDAGPNTGELFF. The CDR3 region has the DNA TGCAGCGTTGATGCCGGGCCGAACACCGGGGAGCTGTTTTTT.

By share of the sample, this clonotype is medium-sized. The chain uses TRBV20-1 and TRBJ1-2; no definite D call. Germline V gene data show CDR1 as DFQATT and CDR2 as SNEGSKA (reference sequence). This CDR3 contains 12 residues. Trimming took off 0 bases at V and 4 bases at J, with 6 bases between the two ends. CDR3 protein: CSARDNLYGYTF. DNA for the CDR3: TGCAGTGCTAGAGACAATCTCTATGGCTACACCTTC.

Relative to its sample, this clonotype is medium-sized. This chain links TRBV6-2 or TRBV6-3 with TRBJ1-2; D is ambiguous. V lost 5 bases and J 5 bases, leaving 15 bases between the germline ends. This CDR3 is 14 amino acids long. CDR1 MNHEY and CDR2 SVGEGT come from the germline V gene. CDR3 in amino acids: CASSQPQPIYGYTF. The CDR3 DNA is TGTGCCAGCAGTCAACCCCAGCCGATTTATGGCTACACCTTC.

This chain uses TRBV28 with TRBJ1-5; D is perhaps TRBD1 (5 bases). This CDR3 contains 13 residues. CDR1 MDHEN and CDR2 SYDVKM come from the germline V gene. V lost 7 bases and J 1 base, leaving 8 bases between the germline ends. CDR3 nucleotides: TGTGCCAGCACTCGACAGAGCAATCAGCCCCAGCATTTT. This gives the protein CASTRQSNQPQHF.

This sequence joins TRBV9 and TRBJ1-1; D remains unclear. The CDR3 extends over 13 amino acids. The V end was cut by 0 bases, the J end by 3 bases, with 6 bases between. The germline V gene encodes CDR1 SGDLS and CDR2 YYNGEE. CDR3: CASSVGPYTEAFF. CDR3 in DNA: TGTGCCAGCAGCGTAGGGCCGTACACTGAAGCTTTCTTT.

The table lists this clonotype with many counts. This chain links TRBV18 with TRBJ1-1; 10 bases align to TRBD1. Germline CDR1 KGHSH, CDR2 LQKENI. V lost 1 base to trimming and J lost 0 bases; unmatched junction nucleotides: 2. This CDR3 has 16 residues. CDR3 coding DNA: TGTGCCAGCTCACCACGGGACAGGGGCATGAACACTGAAGCTTTCTTT. Its translation is CASSPRDRGMNTEAFF.